This T cell receptor beta chain was sequenced in a study of post-analysis software for immune sequencing data. Overall study findings and caveats: Patients carried 5 or 6 TRBV segments more frequently than controls did, and TRBV5-6, TRBV5-1 and TRBV20-1 were among them. Batch-matched samples strongly co-clustered by F measure.

Libraries were made from TCR beta cDNA, and they carried unique molecular identifiers. One entry per CDR3 protein, called by TCRdb with MiXCR from the PCR reads. The sample contains 430,000 or so distinct CDR3 sequences, over 30% of which appear only once. This CDR3 region has 14 residues. CDR1 and CDR2 from the germline V gene are SGHTA and FQGNSA. A word on this clonotype: Antigen: not known.

J is TRBJ2-5 and V is TRBV7-2; D is uncertain. The last part of the DNA fits TRBJ2-7 better; the J call may be wrong. The sequencing sample was made of blood. The receptor's source is a girl aged 2 to 10 with multiple sclerosis. CDR3 DNA sequence: TGTGCCAGCAGCTTAGATGGCGCTACCTACGAGCAGTACTTC. Protein: CASSLDGATYEQYF.